This T cell receptor (beta chain) was observed in a study of blood T cells in healthy people across ages. Findings and limits, study-wide: Whereas aged donors had fewer naive CD4+ cells, long-lived donors had more of them and higher diversity. Researchers said unsorted PBMCs prevented a conclusive naive versus antigen-experienced comparison. Roughly linear declines in TCR beta diversity per million T cells occurred with age.

About this clonotype itself: Its antigen is unknown. It is likely a read error, because the conserved phenylalanine at the end of the CDR3 is missing.

They isolated at least 6 million PBMCs from each sample. The use of a sample-barcoded 5' primer and a J-beta primer mix characterized a second PCR of about 6 to 12 cycles. One entry per CDR3 protein, called by TCRdb with MiXCR from the 5' RACE reads. This table holds about 570,000 distinct CDR3 sequences, about 25% found once. The ends were cut back, 5 bases at V and 1 base at J, with 14 bases in the middle. Germline values: CDR1 SEHNR, CDR2 FQNEAQ (reference sequence). The CDR3 has 15 residues. This chain connects TRBV7-9 to TRBJ1-1; perhaps TRBD1 as D (5 bases). The sequenced material came from blood. The receptor comes from a woman in her sixties or seventies in good health. The CDR3 coding sequence is TGTGCCAGCAGCCCGAGAGGGGCGAGGAACACTGAAGCTTTCATT. As protein: CASSPRGARNTEAFI.